Presented here are 32 T cell receptor beta chains from one specimen sequenced in a study of blood T cell repertoires in COVID-19. Clones were sequenced by immunoSEQ multiplex PCR, and TCRdb holds only the in-frame ones, with some missing. In the table there are roughly 430,000 clones, 70% to 90% of which are singletons. Sequenced: PBMCs or T cells enriched from blood (not recorded which). The receptors were sampled from a woman between 18 and 29 years old who had been exposed to COVID-19.

This clone was counted a few times. The CDR3, as DNA: TGTGCCAGCAGTTTAGGCAGGGGGCTCCTAGATACGCAGTATTTT. Its protein is CASSLGRGLLDTQYF. V and J are TRBV6-5 and TRBJ2-3; 8 nucleotides match TRBD1. This CDR3 has 15 amino acids. V shed 4 bases and J 5 bases; nucleotides not matched to a gene: 8. Germline loops: CDR1 MNHEY, CDR2 SVGAGI.

The chain couples TRBV28 to TRBJ2-7, with 9 bases identical to TRBD2. CDR1 is MDHEN and CDR2 is SYDVKM in the germline V gene. Trimming cost V 4 bases and J 6 bases; bases outside gene matches: 22. The CDR3 runs to 19 residues. The CDR3 DNA sequence: TGTGCCAGCAGTTCCTCGCGGCCCTTAGCGGGAGTCTATTCTCTCGAGCAGTACTTC. Translation gives CASSSSRPLAGVYSLEQYF.

With respect to this clone: A junction end diverges from the germline sequence, so it may reflect a read error. V usage is TRBV28 and J usage is TRBJ2-7; 15 bases match TRBD2. The length of the CDR3 is 15 residues. The germline gives CDR1 MDHEN, CDR2 SYDVKM. Written as DNA, the CDR3 is TGTGCCAGCAGTCTCTGGACTAGCGGGAGGGCCTTTGAGGACTTC. This sequence encodes CASSLWTSGRAFEDF.

The chain recombines TRBV20-1 with TRBJ2-7, with 12 bases that match TRBD2. V was clipped by 3 bases and J by 1 base; unmatched bases: 10. Germline V CDR1 and CDR2: DFQATT, SNEGSKA (reference sequence). CDR3 length equals 17 residues. CDR3 amino acids: CSASSPSGRVPSYEQYF. CDR3 bases: TGCAGTGCTAGTAGTCCTAGCGGGAGGGTACCATCCTACGAGCAGTACTTC.

V usage is TRBV12-5 and J usage is TRBJ1-2, with a weak D call TRBD1 (6 bases). Germline V gene lookup returns CDR1 LGHNT and CDR2 FRNRAP. The ends were cut back, 3 bases at V and 3 bases at J, with 8 bases in the middle. This CDR3 region has 13 residues. CDR3 nucleotide sequence: TGTGCTAGTGGTTTAGGGACATACTATGGCTACACCTTC. Encoded protein: CASGLGTYYGYTF.

The CDR3 DNA sequence: TGTGCCAGCAAGGGGCGGGGACAGGGGACGCCTAACTATGGCTACACCTTC. It specifies CASKGRGQGTPNYGYTF. The chain carries TRBV28 and TRBJ1-2, with 10 bases fitting TRBD1. This CDR3 has 17 amino acids. V gave up 7 bases and J gave up 0 bases; unmatched junction bases: 11. Germline V lookup: CDR1 MDHEN, CDR2 SYDVKM.

This chain joins TRBV4-3 and TRBJ1-2, with a possible D match to TRBD1 (6 bases). The germline CDR1 and CDR2 sequences are LGHNA and YSLEER. The CDR3 is made up of 14 amino acids. Trimming cost V 0 bases and J 2 bases, with 7 bases left between them. CDR3 sequence reads: CASSQDGGNYGYTF. The CDR3 region has the DNA TGCGCCAGCAGCCAAGATGGGGGCAACTATGGCTACACCTTC.

This rearrangement joins TRBV12-3 or TRBV12-4 to TRBJ1-3; D gene unclear. The CDR3 covers 12 residues. V was clipped by 5 bases and J by 3 bases, with 5 bases between them. The CDR3, as DNA: TGTGCCAGCAGTACTTATGGAAACACCATATATTTT. Translating gives CASSTYGNTIYF.

This chain links TRBV11-2 with TRBJ1-1, with 9 positions matching TRBD1. Germline V gene data show CDR1 as SGHAT and CDR2 as FQNNGV. CDR3 length: 14 amino acids. The trim removed 5 bases at V and 5 bases at J, leaving 6 bases unmatched. Here the CDR3 DNA reads TGTGCCAGCAGCCAGGACAGGGGAAGGACTGAAGCTTTCTTT. It yields the protein CASSQDRGRTEAFF.

With regard to this clone: The identical CDR3 is also encoded by other nucleotide sequences in the sample. The chain recombines TRBV5-4 with TRBJ2-7, with 9 bases matching TRBD2. V dropped 2 bases and J dropped 0; count of bases not matched to a gene: 3. CDR1 is SGHNT, CDR2 YYREEE, per germline (reference sequence). The CDR3 length is 15 residues. CDR3 nucleotide sequence: TGTGCCAGCAGCTTAGCGGGAGGACTCTCCTACGAGCAGTACTTC. Encoded protein: CASSLAGGLSYEQYF.

A few counts support this clone. The CDR3 is CASSYDRDEQYF. CDR3 bases: TGTGCCAGCAGCTATGACAGGGACGAGCAGTACTTC. The V gene is TRBV5-6, the J gene TRBJ2-7, with 7 bases matching TRBD1. The trim removed 3 bases at V and 5 bases at J, leaving 2 bases unmatched. The CDR3 runs 12 residues. In germline, CDR1 is SGHDT, CDR2 YYEEEE. Full variable domain (remainder filled in from reference TRBV5-6 and TRBJ2-7): DAGVTQSPTHLIKTRGQQVTLRCSPKSGHDTVSWYQQALGQGPQFIFQYYEEEERQRGNFPDRFSGHQFPNYSSELNVNALLLGDSALYLCASSYDRDEQYFGPGTRLTVT.

The genes are TRBV15 and TRBJ1-3, with D perhaps matching TRBD1 (5 bases). CDR1 and CDR2 (germline): LNHNV, YYDKDF (reference sequence). The ends were cut back, 5 bases at V and 0 bases at J, with 14 bases in the middle. There are 16 residues in the CDR3. The CDR3: CATSRTLTDSGNTIYF. CDR3 nucleotide sequence: TGTGCCACCAGCCGCACCCTGACAGACTCTGGAAACACCATATATTTT. The full variable domain, completed using reference TRBV15 and TRBJ1-3, is DAMVIQNPRYQVTQFGKPVTLSCSQTLNHNVMYWYQQKSSQAPKLLFHYYDKDFNNEADTPDNFQSRRPNTSFCFLDIRSPGLGDTAMYLCATSRTLTDSGNTIYFGEGSWLTVV.

This chain connects TRBV28 to TRBJ1-6, with 9 bases identical to TRBD1. CDR1 MDHEN and CDR2 SYDVKM come from the germline V gene. With 11 bases clipped from V and 6 bases from J, the junction kept 8 bases outside the gene matches. The CDR3 length is 14 residues. CDR3 protein: CALRTGDGNSPLHF. Written as DNA, the CDR3 is TGTGCCCTTCGGACAGGGGACGGTAATTCACCCCTCCACTTT.

This sequence joins TRBV2 and TRBJ2-1, with TRBD2 as a possible D gene (5 bases). Germline assignment: CDR1 SNHLY and CDR2 FYNNEI. Between the trimmed V and J ends, which lost 9 bases and 4 bases, there was a span of 13 bases. The CDR3 covers 13 residues. The CDR3 nucleotides read TGTGCCAGTAGCGAGCGGAAGTACAATGAGCAGTTCTTC. It codes for CASSERKYNEQFF.

DNA for the CDR3: TGTGCCAGCAGTTTACCCCCCGGGACACAGTATGGCTACACCTTC. Its protein product is CASSLPPGTQYGYTF. This sequence joins TRBV28 and TRBJ1-2, with D perhaps matching TRBD1 (6 bases). CDR1 and CDR2 (germline): MDHEN, SYDVKM. The CDR3 contains 15 residues. V shed 2 bases and J shed 5 bases, with 15 bases lying between them.

The CDR3: CASSLDRLPGPQHF. As DNA, the CDR3 is TGTGCCAGCAGCTTAGACAGGTTACCGGGGCCCCAGCATTTT. V and J are TRBV7-8 and TRBJ1-5, with D possibly matching TRBD1 (5 bases). The germline V and J ends were trimmed by 1 base and 9 bases, with 13 bases remaining between them. Germline loops: CDR1 SGHVS, CDR2 FQNEAQ. This CDR3 is built from 14 residues.

This chain links TRBV27 with TRBJ2-1, with D possibly TRBD2 on 7 matching bases. Germline lookup yields CDR1 MNHEY and CDR2 SMNVEV (reference sequence). The CDR3 runs 15 residues. Trimming removed 2 bases from V and 3 bases from J, with 11 bases in between. The CDR3 loop reads CASSLSGTFYNEQFF. The CDR3 DNA reads as TGTGCCAGCAGTTTAAGCGGGACATTCTACAATGAGCAGTTCTTC.

The chain links TRBV28 to TRBJ2-6; D might be TRBD2 (5 bases). Germline loops: CDR1 MDHEN, CDR2 SYDVKM. V was trimmed by 2 bases and J by 2 bases, leaving 7 bases between them. This CDR3 spans 15 amino acids. In DNA form, the CDR3 reads TGTGCCAGCAGTTTACCCGGGGCTGGGGCCAACGTCCTGACTTTC. It translates to CASSLPGAGANVLTF. Drawing the rest from reference TRBV28 and TRBJ2-6, the complete variable domain is DVKVTQSSRYLVKRTGEKVFLECVQDMDHENMFWYRQDPGLGLRLIYFSYDVKMKEKGDIPEGYSVSREKKERFSLILESASTNQTSMYLCASSLPGAGANVLTFGAGSRLTVL.

The chain is built from TRBV10-2 and TRBJ2-5; 9 bases line up with TRBD2. The CDR3 is 12 amino acids. Germline CDR1 and CDR2: WSHSY and SAAADI. Trimming cost V 8 bases and J 4 bases; bases outside gene matches: 2. The CDR3 DNA follows: TGCGCCAGCGGTAGCGGGGGAGAGACCCAGTACTTC. This encodes CASGSGGETQYF.

CDR3 nucleotides: TGTGCCAGCAAACGGAGAGGCCTTAATGAAAAACTGTTTTTT. Its translation: CASKRRGLNEKLFF. The chain has TRBV13 and TRBJ1-4; unclear D gene. CDR1 and CDR2 (germline): PRHDT, FYEKMQ (reference sequence). This CDR3 is 14 amino acids long. V dropped 7 bases and J dropped 4 bases, with 13 bases sitting between them.

V usage is TRBV9 and J usage is TRBJ2-7, with 9 bases lining up with TRBD1. CDR1 and CDR2 (germline): SGDLS, YYNGEE. V lost 3 bases to trimming and J lost 6 bases; unmatched junction nucleotides: 7. The CDR3 length is 14 residues. The DNA for the CDR3 is TGTGCCAGCAGCGGGACAGGGGCCCAGGCCGAGCAGTACTTC. It yields the protein CASSGTGAQAEQYF.

The rearrangement links TRBV19 to TRBJ1-2, with D unclear. CDR1 and CDR2 (germline): LNHDA, SQIVND (reference sequence). This CDR3 comprises 14 residues. Trimming stripped 3 bases from V and 3 bases from J, with 11 bases between. The CDR3 region is CASSIIDTYYGYTF. The CDR3 DNA is TGTGCCAGTAGTATTATCGACACCTACTATGGCTACACCTTC. Complete variable domain (other parts from reference TRBV19 and TRBJ1-2): DGGITQSPKYLFRKEGQNVTLSCEQNLNHDAMYWYRQDPGQGLRLIYYSQIVNDFQKGDIAEGYSVSREKKESFPLTVTSAQKNPTAFYLCASSIIDTYYGYTFGSGTRLTVV.

The chain links TRBV12-3 or TRBV12-4 to TRBJ2-1, with a tentative D call TRBD2 (5 bases). V was shortened by 8 bases and J by 0 bases, with 8 bases between the two germline ends. This CDR3 contains 13 residues. The CDR3 region has the DNA TGTGCCAGCGTCCGGGGCTCCTACAATGAGCAGTTCTTC. It encodes CASVRGSYNEQFF.

This clone was picked up a small number of times. CDR3 sequence (DNA): TGCAGCGTTGAAGGACAGACCTACGAGCAGTACTTC. Protein: CSVEGQTYEQYF. The chain combines TRBV29-1 with TRBJ2-7, with D maybe TRBD1 (5 bases). Germline V CDR1 and CDR2: SQVTM, ANQGSEA. V was cut by 1 base and J by 2 bases, with 6 bases left in between. This CDR3 region has 12 residues.

This chain links TRBV7-9 with TRBJ1-6; D unclear. V was clipped by 5 bases and J by 0 bases, with 11 bases between them. The CDR3 is 16 amino acids. Germline-derived CDR1 and CDR2 are SEHNR and FQNEAQ (reference sequence). The DNA of the CDR3 is TGTGCCAGCAGCCCCGGTCAAAGCTCCTATAATTCACCCCTCCACTTT. Translated, it gives CASSPGQSSYNSPLHF.

The rearrangement uses TRBV28 and TRBJ2-2; TRBD1 agrees at 9 bases. This CDR3 has 16 residues. V trimming: 3 bases; J trimming: 4 bases; junction bases outside the gene matches: 6. Germline-derived CDR1 and CDR2 are MDHEN and SYDVKM. In nucleotides, the CDR3 is TGTGCCAGCAGTTTTCCGGACAGGGGTGGCACCGGGGAGCTGTTTTTT. It specifies CASSFPDRGGTGELFF.

This clone was seen only once. The chain links TRBV3-1 (or the pseudogene TRBV3-2) to TRBJ1-1; possibly TRBD1 for D (5 bases). The CDR3 has 14 residues. CDR1 is LGHDT and CDR2 is YNNKEL in the germline V gene (reference sequence). V was pared by 4 bases and J by 0 bases, with 9 bases between. The CDR3 loop reads CASSRGNLNTEAFF. The CDR3 region has the DNA TGTGCCAGCAGCCGGGGCAACCTGAACACTGAAGCTTTCTTT.

V and J are TRBV10-2 and TRBJ2-2; D perhaps matches TRBD2 (5 bases). Trimming cost V 4 bases and J 0 bases, with 15 bases left between them. This CDR3 is built from 17 residues. From germline, CDR1 is WSHSY and CDR2 SAAADI. The CDR3 spells CASSAHYGVANTGELFF. The CDR3 coding sequence is TGCGCCAGCAGTGCCCATTACGGGGTCGCGAACACCGGGGAGCTGTTTTTT.

The chain recombines TRBV7-6 with TRBJ2-7, with D unclear. Trimming stripped 5 bases from V and 0 bases from J, with 5 bases between. The CDR3 contains 12 residues. CDR1 SGHVS and CDR2 FNYEAQ come from the germline V gene. CDR3 DNA sequence: TGTGCCAGCAGCCGGAGCTCCTACGAGCAGTACTTC. It encodes CASSRSSYEQYF.

The V and J genes are TRBV18 and TRBJ2-7, with TRBD1 identical over 9 bases. V was pared by 0 bases and J by 4 bases, with 7 bases of the junction left unmatched. The germline V gene has CDR1 KGHSH and CDR2 LQKENI. The CDR3 sequence is 16 residues long. Written as DNA, the CDR3 is TGTGCCAGCTCACCACCCGTCGGGACAGGGATATACGAGCAGTACTTC. As protein: CASSPPVGTGIYEQYF.

The chain employs TRBV28 and TRBJ2-5, with TRBD2 matching 7 bases. Germline V CDR1 and CDR2: MDHEN, SYDVKM. V lost 5 bases and J lost 2; bases outside the gene matches: 5. CDR3 length equals 14 residues. The CDR3 protein is CASSLGGYQETQYF. In DNA, the CDR3 is TGTGCCAGCAGTCTCGGGGGGTATCAAGAGACCCAGTACTTC.

V gene TRBV11-2 combines with J gene TRBJ2-2; 12 nucleotides match TRBD2. The CDR3 consists of 19 residues. The germline V gene has CDR1 SGHAT and CDR2 FQNNGV. The V segment lost 0 bases and the J segment 5 bases; nucleotides outside the gene matches: 10. This CDR3 is CASSLESASGRGRTGELFF. The CDR3 DNA sequence: TGTGCCAGCAGCTTAGAATCCGCTAGCGGGAGGGGTAGAACCGGGGAGCTGTTTTTT.